A single sample is the source of the 12 T cell receptor beta chains below, sequenced in a study of response to subunit inactivated influenza vaccine. In TCRdb, the RT-PCR reads were re-called with MiXCR into one record per CDR3 protein. Of around 200,000 distinct CDR3 sequences detected, approximately 9.2% appear once; the ten largest clones hold approximately 10%. Sample: non-naive T cells sorted from PBMCs, taken on the day of vaccination. The origin of the receptors is a man in his fifties who received an inactivated influenza vaccine.

This clonotype appeared a few times. V gene TRBV14 combines with J gene TRBJ2-5; D is ambiguous. Germline V gene data show CDR1 as SGHDN and CDR2 as FVKESK. This CDR3 is 13 amino acids long. V lost 1 base and J lost 7, with 10 bases in between. CDR3 sequence reads: CASSQVVRGTQYF. DNA for the CDR3: TGTGCCAGCAGCCAAGTTGTGCGAGGGACCCAGTACTTC.

V usage is TRBV20-1 and J usage is TRBJ2-7; 8 bases agree with TRBD1. CDR3 size: 12 residues. Germline V lookup: CDR1 DFQATT, CDR2 SNEGSKA (reference sequence). V was clipped by 5 bases and J by 4 bases; unmatched bases: 4. CDR3 in amino acids: CSAQGAGYEQYF. The CDR3 DNA sequence: TGCAGTGCTCAGGGGGCCGGATACGAGCAGTACTTC.

The V call is TRBV5-1, the J call TRBJ1-1; 7 bases align to TRBD1. The V gene's germline CDR1 is SGHRS and CDR2 YFSETQ. Trimming at V came to 4 bases and at J to 0 bases, leaving 9 bases not matched to a gene. The CDR3 contains 16 residues. This chain's CDR3 is CASSRDGQALNTEAFF. CDR3 in DNA: TGCGCCAGCAGCCGGGACGGACAGGCCTTGAACACTGAAGCTTTCTTT.

This clonotype showed up just a few times. This CDR3 is CASSFQGAGELFF. In DNA, the CDR3 is TGTGCCAGCAGCTTTCAAGGGGCCGGGGAGCTGTTTTTT. The J gene is TRBJ2-2, the V gene TRBV7-2, with D perhaps matching TRBD1 (5 bases). The ends were cut back, 3 bases at V and 6 bases at J, with 8 bases in the middle. The CDR3 sequence is 13 residues long. Germline V gene lookup returns CDR1 SGHTA and CDR2 FQGNSA.

This clonotype was counted once. The chain couples TRBV27 to TRBJ2-7, with TRBD2 matching over 7 bases. The J segment lost 6 bases and the V segment lost 3 bases, leaving 5 bases of the junction unmatched. Germline lookup yields CDR1 MNHEY and CDR2 SMNVEV (reference sequence). The CDR3 contains 13 residues. CDR3 DNA sequence: TGTGCCAGCAGTTTTCCGGGAGGCTTCGAGCAGTACTTC. It specifies CASSFPGGFEQYF.

There are many counts of this clonotype. The chain has TRBV28 and TRBJ2-1, with D tentatively TRBD1 or TRBD2 (5 bases each). The V and J ends lost 5 bases and 4 bases respectively, with 15 bases between them. Germline values: CDR1 MDHEN, CDR2 SYDVKM. The CDR3 is made up of 15 amino acids. CDR3 bases: TGTGCCAGCAGTCCGAGAAGGGGAGTATACAATGAGCAGTTCTTC. Its protein is CASSPRRGVYNEQFF. Using reference TRBV28 and TRBJ2-1 for the parts outside the CDR3, the full variable domain is DVKVTQSSRYLVKRTGEKVFLECVQDMDHENMFWYRQDPGLGLRLIYFSYDVKMKEKGDIPEGYSVSREKKERFSLILESASTNQTSMYLCASSPRRGVYNEQFFGPGTRLTVL.

This clonotype has at least ten counts. V and J are TRBV20-1 and TRBJ2-3; 7 bases are shared with TRBD2. This CDR3 spans 14 amino acids. Germline CDR1 and CDR2: DFQATT and SNEGSKA (reference sequence). V shed 0 bases, J shed 4 bases, and the junction held 4 bases outside the gene matches. CDR3 coding DNA: TGCAGTGCTAGAGATAGCGGGTGGGCAGATACGCAGTATTTT. Protein: CSARDSGWADTQYF.

The sample holds many counts of this clonotype. V and J are TRBV21-1 and TRBJ2-1. TRBV21-1 corresponds to a pseudogene. The CDR3 has 17 amino acids. CDR3 protein: CASSKVAVSSSYNEQFF. The CDR3 coding sequence is TGTGCCAGCAGCAAAGTGGCAGTCTCGAGCTCCTACAATGAGCAGTTCTTC.

This clonotype was observed at least ten times. The chain combines TRBV5-5 with TRBJ2-1, with TRBD1 identical over 7 bases. The trim removed 0 bases at V and 9 bases at J, leaving 6 bases unmatched. In germline, CDR1 is SGHKS, CDR2 YYEKEE (reference sequence). The CDR3 has 14 residues. The CDR3 is CASSLGGGVGEQFF. The CDR3 DNA reads as TGTGCCAGCAGCTTGGGAGGGGGCGTTGGTGAGCAGTTCTTC.

Ten or more counts support this clonotype. The chain links TRBV4-3 to TRBJ2-1, with 9 bases identical to TRBD1. V trimming: 3 bases; J trimming: 8 bases; junction bases outside the gene matches: 5. Germline V gene lookup returns CDR1 LGHNA and CDR2 YSLEER. The CDR3 extends over 14 amino acids. The CDR3 sequence is CASSQGQGPYEQFF. The CDR3 DNA reads as TGCGCCAGCAGCCAGGGACAGGGACCCTATGAGCAGTTCTTC.

This clonotype was counted at least ten times. The chain combines TRBV12-3 or TRBV12-4 with TRBJ2-3; D is undetermined. The V and J ends lost 1 base and 1 base respectively, with 6 bases between them. This CDR3 spans 14 amino acids. CDR3 sequence (DNA): TGTGCCAGCAGTTTAGGCCACGGCACAGATACGCAGTATTTT. This codes for CASSLGHGTDTQYF.

There are a few counts of this clonotype. The V and J genes are TRBV20-1 and TRBJ2-7, with D tentatively TRBD2 (6 bases). Germline V gene data show CDR1 as DFQATT and CDR2 as SNEGSKA (reference sequence). The CDR3 length is 12 residues. V was cut by 6 bases and J by 1 base, with 10 bases left in between. The CDR3: CSAPGLSYEQYF. CDR3 nucleotide sequence: TGCAGTGCACCCGGACTATCCTACGAGCAGTACTTC.